This TCR beta chain emerged from a study of beta chain features in type 1 diabetes. Central memory, naive, regulatory and stem cell-like memory CD4+ cells were sorted by CD45RO/CCR7/CD25/CD127/CD95/CD27. Investigators reverse transcribed all isolated RNA, so they sequenced expressed TCRB transcripts. Only in-frame clones appear in the TCRdb table, and some are missing; sequencing was by immunoSEQ multiplex PCR. The sample holds about 450,000 clones; 9.5% to 12% are singletons and the top ten take about 0.042%. The CDR3 is made up of 15 amino acids. Germline loops: CDR1 SGHTA, CDR2 FQGNSA. After removal of 4 bases from V and 5 bases from J, the junction contained 7 bases not matched to a gene. In regard to this clone: Antigen: not known.

Broader study findings: All four CD4+ subsets of Type 1 diabetes patients contained TCRB CDR3s that were moderately but significantly shorter. For patients, the naive, central memory and Treg TCRB repertoires appeared more alike than for healthy donors. The question of HLA type influencing TCRB rearrangement was one that remained unresolved here.

What was sequenced was naive CD4+ T cells from blood. The gene calls are TRBV7-2 and TRBJ2-5, with TRBD1 matching over 10 bases. This clonotype was obtained from a woman between 18 and 30 years old in good health. CDR3 nucleotide sequence: TGTGCCAGCAGCTCCCAGACAGGGGGCAAGGAGACCCAGTACTTC. This sequence encodes CASSSQTGGKETQYF.